The entry below describes one T cell receptor (beta chain). The primer mix had 60 Vbeta and 13 Jbeta primers. As processed by the authors: In a later analysis, around 10 million of 75 million to 90 million unique beta chains occurred in at least two donors. Sequenced by immunoSEQ multiplex PCR; TCRdb stores in-frame clones only, minus some. The V and J calls and clone size were taken over from that table, and D and trimming were inferred from the DNA. The table has about 160,000 clones, around 77% seen once. The data derive from a study of cytomegalovirus exposure and HLA in healthy donors. The CDR3 runs to 15 residues. Between the trimmed V and J ends, which lost 2 bases and 8 bases, there was a span of 18 bases. Germline V lookup: CDR1 GTSNPN, CDR2 SVGIG (reference sequence).

The gene calls are TRBV30 and TRBJ1-4; D not resolved. The sequence was collected from a woman in her thirties or forties in good health and CMV-seronegative. The sequenced sample consisted of PBMCs. CDR3 sequence (DNA): TGTGCCTGGAGTAGGTCCGGCCCCGCGGGAGAAAAACTGTTTTTT. Encoded protein: CAWSRSGPAGEKLFF.